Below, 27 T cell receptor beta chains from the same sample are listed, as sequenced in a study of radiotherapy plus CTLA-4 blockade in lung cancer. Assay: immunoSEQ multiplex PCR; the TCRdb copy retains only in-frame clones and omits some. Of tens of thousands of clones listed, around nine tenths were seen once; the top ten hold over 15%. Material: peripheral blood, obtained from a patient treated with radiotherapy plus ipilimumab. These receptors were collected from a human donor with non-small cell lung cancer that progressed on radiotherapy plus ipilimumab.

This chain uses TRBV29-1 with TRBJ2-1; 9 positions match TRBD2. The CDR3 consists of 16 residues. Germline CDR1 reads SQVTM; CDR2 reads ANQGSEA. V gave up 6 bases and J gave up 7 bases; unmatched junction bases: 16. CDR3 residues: CSVLPRGSGGGNEQFF. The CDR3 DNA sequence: TGCAGCGTCCTCCCCCGCGGTAGCGGGGGAGGGAATGAGCAGTTCTTC.

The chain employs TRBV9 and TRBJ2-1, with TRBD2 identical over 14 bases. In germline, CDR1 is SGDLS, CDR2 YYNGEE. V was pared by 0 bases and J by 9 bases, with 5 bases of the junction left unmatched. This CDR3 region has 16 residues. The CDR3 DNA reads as TGTGCCAGCAGCGTAGTGACTAGCGGGAGGGTCGGTGAGCAGTTCTTC. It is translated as CASSVVTSGRVGEQFF. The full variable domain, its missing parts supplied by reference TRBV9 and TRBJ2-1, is DSGVTQTPKHLITATGQRVTLRCSPRSGDLSVYWYQQSLDQGLQFLIQYYNGEERAKGNILERFSAQQFPDLHSELNLSSLELGDSALYFCASSVVTSGRVGEQFFGPGTRLTVL.

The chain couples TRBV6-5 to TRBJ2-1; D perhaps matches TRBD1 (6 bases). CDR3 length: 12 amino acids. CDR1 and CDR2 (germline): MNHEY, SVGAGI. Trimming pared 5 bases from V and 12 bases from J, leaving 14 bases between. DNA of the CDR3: TGTGCCAGCAGTAGAGCAGGGGATAGGCAGTTCTTC. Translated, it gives CASSRAGDRQFF.

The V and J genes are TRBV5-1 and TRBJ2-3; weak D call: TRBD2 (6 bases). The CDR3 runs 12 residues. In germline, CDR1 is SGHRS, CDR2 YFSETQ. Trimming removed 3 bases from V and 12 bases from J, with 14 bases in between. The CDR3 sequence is CASSSGTQNQYF. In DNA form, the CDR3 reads TGCGCCAGCAGCTCCGGGACTCAGAACCAGTATTTT. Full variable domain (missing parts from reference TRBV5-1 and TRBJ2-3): KAGVTQTPRYLIKTRGQQVTLSCSPISGHRSVSWYQQTPGQGLQFLFEYFSETQRNKGNFPGRFSGRQFSNSRSEMNVSTLELGDSALYLCASSSGTQNQYFGPGTRLTVL.

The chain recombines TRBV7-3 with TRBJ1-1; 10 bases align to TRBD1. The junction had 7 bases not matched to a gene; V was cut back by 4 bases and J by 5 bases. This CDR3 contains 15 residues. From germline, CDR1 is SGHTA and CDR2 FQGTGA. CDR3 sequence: CASSSVGGQGTEAFF. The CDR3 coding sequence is TGTGCCAGCAGCTCCGTTGGGGGACAGGGGACTGAAGCTTTCTTT.

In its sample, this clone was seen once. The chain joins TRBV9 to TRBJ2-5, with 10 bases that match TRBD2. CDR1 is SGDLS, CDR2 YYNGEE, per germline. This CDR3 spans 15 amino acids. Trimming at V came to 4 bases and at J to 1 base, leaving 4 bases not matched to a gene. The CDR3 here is CASSLLAGSQETQYF. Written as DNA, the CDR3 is TGTGCCAGCAGCTTACTAGCGGGGAGCCAAGAGACCCAGTACTTC.

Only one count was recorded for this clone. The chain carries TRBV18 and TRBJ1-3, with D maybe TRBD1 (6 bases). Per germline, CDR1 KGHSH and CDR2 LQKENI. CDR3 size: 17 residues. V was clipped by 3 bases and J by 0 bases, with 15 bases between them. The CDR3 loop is CASSPPGTFISGNTIYF. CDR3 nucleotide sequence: TGTGCCAGCTCACCGCCCGGGACATTTATCTCTGGAAACACCATATATTTT.

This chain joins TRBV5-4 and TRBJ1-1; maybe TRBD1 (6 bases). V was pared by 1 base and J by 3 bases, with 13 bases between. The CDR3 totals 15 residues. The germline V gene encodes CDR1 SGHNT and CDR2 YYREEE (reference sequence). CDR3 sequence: CASSLQGRGDTEAFF. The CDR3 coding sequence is TGTGCCAGCAGCTTGCAGGGGCGCGGGGACACTGAAGCTTTCTTT. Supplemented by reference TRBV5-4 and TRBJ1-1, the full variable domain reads ETGVTQSPTHLIKTRGQQVTLRCSSQSGHNTVSWYQQALGQGPQFIFQYYREEENGRGNFPPRFSGLQFPNYSSELNVNALELDDSALYLCASSLQGRGDTEAFFGQGTRLTVV.

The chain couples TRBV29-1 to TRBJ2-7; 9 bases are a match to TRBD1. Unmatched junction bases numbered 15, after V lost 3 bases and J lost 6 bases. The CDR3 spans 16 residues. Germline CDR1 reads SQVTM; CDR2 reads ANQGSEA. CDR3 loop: CSVERLSSGQGGEQYF. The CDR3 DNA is TGCAGCGTTGAGCGCTTGAGTTCGGGACAGGGAGGCGAGCAGTACTTC.

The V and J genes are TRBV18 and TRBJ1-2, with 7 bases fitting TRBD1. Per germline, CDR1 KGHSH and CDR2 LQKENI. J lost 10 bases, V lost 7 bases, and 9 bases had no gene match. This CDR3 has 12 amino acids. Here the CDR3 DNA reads TGTGCCAGCTTCGGGACAGCCGTCCACTACACCTTC. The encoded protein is CASFGTAVHYTF.

In nucleotides, the CDR3 is TGTGCCAGCAGTTATTTTCTTATGAACACTGAAGCTTTCTTT. Amino acids: CASSYFLMNTEAFF. The gene calls are TRBV6-1 and TRBJ1-1; D remains unclear. The ends were cut back, 5 bases at V and 0 bases at J, with 10 bases in the middle. CDR1 is MNHNS, CDR2 SASEGT, per germline. CDR3 length: 14 amino acids.

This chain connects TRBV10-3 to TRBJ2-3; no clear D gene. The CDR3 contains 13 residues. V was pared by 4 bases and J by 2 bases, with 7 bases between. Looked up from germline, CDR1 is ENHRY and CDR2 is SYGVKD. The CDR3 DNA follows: TGTGCCATCAGTGGCGACCACACAGATACGCAGTATTTT. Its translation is CAISGDHTDTQYF.

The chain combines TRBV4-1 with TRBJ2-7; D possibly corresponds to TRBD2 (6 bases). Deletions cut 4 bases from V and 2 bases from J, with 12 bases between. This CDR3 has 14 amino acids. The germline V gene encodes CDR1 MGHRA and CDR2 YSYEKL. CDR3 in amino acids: CASSRDGGTYEQYF. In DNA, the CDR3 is TGCGCCAGCAGCCGAGACGGGGGAACCTACGAGCAGTACTTC.

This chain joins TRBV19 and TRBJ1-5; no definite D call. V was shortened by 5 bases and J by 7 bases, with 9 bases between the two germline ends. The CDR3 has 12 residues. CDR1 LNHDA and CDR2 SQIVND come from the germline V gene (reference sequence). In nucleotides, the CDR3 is TGTGCCAGTAGTGAAGGGTTCCAGCCCCAGCATTTT. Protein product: CASSEGFQPQHF.

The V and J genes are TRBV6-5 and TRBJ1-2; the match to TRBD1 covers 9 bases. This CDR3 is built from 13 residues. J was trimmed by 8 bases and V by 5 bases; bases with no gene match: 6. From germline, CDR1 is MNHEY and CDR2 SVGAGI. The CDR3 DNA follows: TGTGCCAGCAGTCACAGGGGGCCGGGCGGCTACACCTTC. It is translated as CASSHRGPGGYTF.

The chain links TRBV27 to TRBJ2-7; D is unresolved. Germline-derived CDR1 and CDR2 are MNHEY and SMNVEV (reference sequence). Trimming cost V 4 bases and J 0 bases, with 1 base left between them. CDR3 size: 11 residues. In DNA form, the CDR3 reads TGTGCCAGCAGTTCCTCCTACGAGCAGTACTTC. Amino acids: CASSSSYEQYF.

This CDR3 reads CASSEVYEQYF. In DNA, the CDR3 is TGTGCCAGCAGTGAGGTCTACGAGCAGTACTTC. The V and J genes are TRBV2 and TRBJ2-7, with D unclear. Trimming took off 3 bases at V and 3 bases at J, with 3 bases between the two ends. Germline assignment: CDR1 SNHLY and CDR2 FYNNEI. This CDR3 is 11 amino acids long.

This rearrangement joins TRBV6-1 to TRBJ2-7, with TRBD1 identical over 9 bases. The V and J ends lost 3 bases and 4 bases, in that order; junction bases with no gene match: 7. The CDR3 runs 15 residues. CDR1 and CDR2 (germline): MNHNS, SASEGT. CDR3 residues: CASSDPGQGEYEQYF. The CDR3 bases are TGTGCCAGCAGTGACCCGGGACAGGGCGAATACGAGCAGTACTTC.

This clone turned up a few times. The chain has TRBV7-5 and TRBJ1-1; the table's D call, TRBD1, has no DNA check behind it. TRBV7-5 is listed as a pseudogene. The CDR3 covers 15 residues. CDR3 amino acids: CARSIEDRANTEAFF. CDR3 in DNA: TGTGCCAGAAGCATAGAGGACAGGGCGAACACTGAAGCTTTCTTT.

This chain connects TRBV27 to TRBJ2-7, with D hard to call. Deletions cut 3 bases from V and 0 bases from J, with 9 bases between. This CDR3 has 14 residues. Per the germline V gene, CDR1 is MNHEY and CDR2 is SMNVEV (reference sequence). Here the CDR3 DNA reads TGTGCCAGCAGTTTGCACAGCAGCTCCTACGAGCAGTACTTC. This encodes CASSLHSSSYEQYF.

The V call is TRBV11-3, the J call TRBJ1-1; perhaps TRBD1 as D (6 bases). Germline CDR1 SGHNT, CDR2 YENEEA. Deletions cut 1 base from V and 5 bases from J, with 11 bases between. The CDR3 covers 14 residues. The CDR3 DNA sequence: TGTGCCAGCAGCTTAGGAGGGACAACGACTGAAGCTTTCTTT. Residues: CASSLGGTTTEAFF.

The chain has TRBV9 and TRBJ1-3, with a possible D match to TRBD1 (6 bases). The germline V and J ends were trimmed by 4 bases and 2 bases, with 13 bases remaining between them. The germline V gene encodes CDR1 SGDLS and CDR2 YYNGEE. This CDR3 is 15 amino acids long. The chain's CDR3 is CASSRMTGAGNTIYF. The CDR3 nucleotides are TGTGCCAGCAGCCGCATGACAGGAGCTGGAAACACCATATATTTT. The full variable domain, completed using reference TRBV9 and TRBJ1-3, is DSGVTQTPKHLITATGQRVTLRCSPRSGDLSVYWYQQSLDQGLQFLIQYYNGEERAKGNILERFSAQQFPDLHSELNLSSLELGDSALYFCASSRMTGAGNTIYFGEGSWLTVV.

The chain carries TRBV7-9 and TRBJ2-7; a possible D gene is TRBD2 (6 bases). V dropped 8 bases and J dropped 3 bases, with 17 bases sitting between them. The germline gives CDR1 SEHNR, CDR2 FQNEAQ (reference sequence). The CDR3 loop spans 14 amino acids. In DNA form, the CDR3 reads TGTGCCAGCGGCGCGGGGACCGCCAGCTACGAGCAGTACTTC. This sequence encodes CASGAGTASYEQYF.

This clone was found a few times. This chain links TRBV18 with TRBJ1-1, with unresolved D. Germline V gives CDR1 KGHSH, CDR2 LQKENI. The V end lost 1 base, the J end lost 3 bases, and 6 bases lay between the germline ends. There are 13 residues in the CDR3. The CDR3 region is CASSPHPDTEAFF. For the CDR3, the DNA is TGTGCCAGCTCACCACATCCGGACACTGAAGCTTTCTTT.

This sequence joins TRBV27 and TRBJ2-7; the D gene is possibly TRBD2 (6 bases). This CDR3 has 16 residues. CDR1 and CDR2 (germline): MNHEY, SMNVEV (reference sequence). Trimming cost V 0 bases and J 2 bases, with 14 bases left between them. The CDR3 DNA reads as TGTGCCAGCAGTTTATCGGGACTTCTTGGGGCCTACGAGCAGTACTTC. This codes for CASSLSGLLGAYEQYF.

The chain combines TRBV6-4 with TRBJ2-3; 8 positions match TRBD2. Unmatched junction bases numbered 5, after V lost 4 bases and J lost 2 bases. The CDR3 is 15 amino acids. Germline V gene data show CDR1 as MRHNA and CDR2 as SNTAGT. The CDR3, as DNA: TGTGCCAGCAGTGGGAAAGCGGGAGCCACAGATACGCAGTATTTT. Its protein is CASSGKAGATDTQYF.

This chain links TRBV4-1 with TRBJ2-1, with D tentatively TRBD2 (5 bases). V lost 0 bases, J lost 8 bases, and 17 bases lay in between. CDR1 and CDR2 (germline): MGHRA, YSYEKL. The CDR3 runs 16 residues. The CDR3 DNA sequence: TGCGCCAGCAGCCAAGATGTAGCGTCCGGCATTGATGAGCAGTTCTTC. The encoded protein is CASSQDVASGIDEQFF.